The subject of this entry is one T cell receptor beta chain. This sample was included in a study of blood T cell repertoires in COVID-19. Study-wide background: Samples of COVID-19 (acute and convalescent) were obtained from the United States, Italy and Spain. T cells, B-cell-depleted T cells, or PBMCs supplied cDNA or gDNA.

The V and J ends lost 3 bases and 5 bases respectively, with 8 bases between them. CDR3 length: 13 residues. Germline-derived CDR1 and CDR2 are LGHDT and YNNKEL (reference sequence). Original processing notes: From reference gene primer amplification, estimates of nucleated cell counts were derived. TCRdb keeps only in-frame clones here, not all; method: immunoSEQ multiplex PCR. V and J calls and clone size are copied from that table; D and trimming were computed from the DNA. Of about 100,000 clones in the sample, roughly 89% are singletons; the top ten hold 1.5% to 2.5%. The receptor was isolated from an older man with active or convalescent COVID-19. V and J are TRBV3-1 (or the pseudogene TRBV3-2) and TRBJ2-1, with no clear D. The sequenced sample consisted of peripheral blood. The CDR3 DNA reads TGTGCCAGCAGCCATAACTACGACAATGAGCAGTTCTTC. Protein sequence: CASSHNYDNEQFF.